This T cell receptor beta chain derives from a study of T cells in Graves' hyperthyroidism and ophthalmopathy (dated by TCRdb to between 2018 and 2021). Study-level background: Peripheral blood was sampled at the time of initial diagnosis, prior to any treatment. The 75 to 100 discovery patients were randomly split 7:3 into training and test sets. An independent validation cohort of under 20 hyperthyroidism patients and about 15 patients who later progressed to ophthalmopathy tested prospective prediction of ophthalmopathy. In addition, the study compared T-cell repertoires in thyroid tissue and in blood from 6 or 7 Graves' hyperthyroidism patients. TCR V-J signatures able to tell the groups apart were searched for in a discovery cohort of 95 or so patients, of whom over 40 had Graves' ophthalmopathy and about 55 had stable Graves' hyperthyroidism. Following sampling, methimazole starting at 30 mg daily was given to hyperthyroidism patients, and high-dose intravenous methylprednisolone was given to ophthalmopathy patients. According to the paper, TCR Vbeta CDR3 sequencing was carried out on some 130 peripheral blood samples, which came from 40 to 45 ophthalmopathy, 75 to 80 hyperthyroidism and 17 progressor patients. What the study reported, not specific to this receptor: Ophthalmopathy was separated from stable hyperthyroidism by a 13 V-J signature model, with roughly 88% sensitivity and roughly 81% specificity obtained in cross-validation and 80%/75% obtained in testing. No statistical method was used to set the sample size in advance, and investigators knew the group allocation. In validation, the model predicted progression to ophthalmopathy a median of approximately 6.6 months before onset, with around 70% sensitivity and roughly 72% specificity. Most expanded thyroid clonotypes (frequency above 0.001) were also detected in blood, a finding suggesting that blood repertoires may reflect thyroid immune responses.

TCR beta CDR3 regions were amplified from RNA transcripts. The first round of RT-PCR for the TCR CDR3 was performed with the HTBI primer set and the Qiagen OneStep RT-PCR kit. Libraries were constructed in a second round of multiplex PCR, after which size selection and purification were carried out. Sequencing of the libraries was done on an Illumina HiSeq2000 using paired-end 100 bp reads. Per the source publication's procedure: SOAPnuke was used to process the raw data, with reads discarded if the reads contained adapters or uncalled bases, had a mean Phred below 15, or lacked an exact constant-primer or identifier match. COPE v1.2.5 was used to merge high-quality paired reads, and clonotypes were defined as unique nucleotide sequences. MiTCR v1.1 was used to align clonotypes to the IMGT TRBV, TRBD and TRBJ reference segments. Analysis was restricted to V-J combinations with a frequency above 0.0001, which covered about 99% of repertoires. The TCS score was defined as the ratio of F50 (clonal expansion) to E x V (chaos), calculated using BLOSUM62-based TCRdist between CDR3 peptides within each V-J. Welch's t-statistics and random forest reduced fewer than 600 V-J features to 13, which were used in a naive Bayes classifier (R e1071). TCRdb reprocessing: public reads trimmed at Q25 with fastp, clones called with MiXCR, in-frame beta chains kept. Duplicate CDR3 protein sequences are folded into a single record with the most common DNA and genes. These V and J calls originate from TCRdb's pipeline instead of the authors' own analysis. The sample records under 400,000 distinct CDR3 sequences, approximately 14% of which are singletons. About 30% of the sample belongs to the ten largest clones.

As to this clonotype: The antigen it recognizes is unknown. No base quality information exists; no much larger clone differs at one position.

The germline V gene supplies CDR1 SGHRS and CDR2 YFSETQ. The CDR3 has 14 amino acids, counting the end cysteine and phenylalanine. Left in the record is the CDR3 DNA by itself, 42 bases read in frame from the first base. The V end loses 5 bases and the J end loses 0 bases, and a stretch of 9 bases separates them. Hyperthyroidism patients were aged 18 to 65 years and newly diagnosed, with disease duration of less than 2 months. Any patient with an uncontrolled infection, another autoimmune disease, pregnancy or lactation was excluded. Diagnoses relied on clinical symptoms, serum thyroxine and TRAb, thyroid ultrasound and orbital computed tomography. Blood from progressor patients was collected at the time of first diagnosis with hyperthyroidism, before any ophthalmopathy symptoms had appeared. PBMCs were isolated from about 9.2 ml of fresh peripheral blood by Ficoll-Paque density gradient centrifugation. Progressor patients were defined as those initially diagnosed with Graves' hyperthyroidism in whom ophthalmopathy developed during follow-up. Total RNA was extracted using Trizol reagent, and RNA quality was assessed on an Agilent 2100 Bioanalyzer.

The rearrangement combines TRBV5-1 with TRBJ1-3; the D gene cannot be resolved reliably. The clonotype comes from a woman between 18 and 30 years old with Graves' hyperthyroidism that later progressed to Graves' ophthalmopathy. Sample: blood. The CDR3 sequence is CASRAPGSGNTIYF. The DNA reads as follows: TGCGCCAGCAGAGCCCCAGGCTCTGGAAACACCATATATTTT.